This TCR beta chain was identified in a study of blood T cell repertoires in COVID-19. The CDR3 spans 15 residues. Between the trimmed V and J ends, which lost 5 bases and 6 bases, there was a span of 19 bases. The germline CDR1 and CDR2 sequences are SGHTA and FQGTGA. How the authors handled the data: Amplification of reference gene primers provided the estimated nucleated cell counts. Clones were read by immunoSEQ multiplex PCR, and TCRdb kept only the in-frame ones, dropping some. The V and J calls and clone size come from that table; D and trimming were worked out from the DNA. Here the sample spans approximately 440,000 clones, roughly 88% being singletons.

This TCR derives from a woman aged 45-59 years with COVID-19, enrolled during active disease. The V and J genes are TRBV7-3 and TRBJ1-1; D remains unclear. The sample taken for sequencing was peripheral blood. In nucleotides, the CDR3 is TGTGCCAGCAGCGCGGAAGCGGTGAGCATCTCTGAAGCTTTCTTT. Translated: CASSAEAVSISEAFF.